The clone carrying this T cell receptor beta chain appeared many times. Its specificity is not known. The data derive from a study of T cell repertoires in cytomegalovirus infection. As for the study in general: Indications of both CMV infection and matching HLA type were provided by public TCR beta signatures. General study results and limits: HLA-C-restricted CMV-specific TCR beta clonotypes were dominant in the ex vivo response.

TCRdb passed the reads through MiXCR, listing each CDR3 protein once. Among around 330,000 distinct CDR3 sequences listed, about a sixth were seen once. The CDR3 length is 15 residues. Germline trimming cut 6 bases from V and 1 base from J; bases unmatched to any gene: 7. In germline, CDR1 is SEHNR, CDR2 FQNEAQ (reference sequence). The J gene is TRBJ2-3, the V gene TRBV7-9; 7 bases agree with TRBD2. The sample consisted of PBMCs. The receptor was derived from a human donor in good health (CMV status not recorded). Some clones in this sample may be carry-over from other donors' samples. CDR3 sequence: CASSIYAGGTDTQYF. The CDR3 DNA reads TGTGCCAGCAGTATCTATGCGGGGGGCACAGATACGCAGTATTTT.